The 18 T cell receptor beta chains below come from one sample, sequenced in a study of blood T cell repertoires in COVID-19. TCRdb's copy holds only in-frame clones and misses some; the assay was immunoSEQ multiplex PCR. The table shows around 16,000 clones, with more than 65% occurring only once. Specimen: peripheral blood. Receptors originate from a human donor in a cohort sampled during active COVID-19.

The chain has TRBV7-6 and TRBJ1-1, with D hard to call. The CDR3 runs 13 residues. Germline lookup yields CDR1 SGHVS and CDR2 FNYEAQ. With 1 base removed from V and 2 bases from J, the gap between germline ends came to 5 bases. The CDR3 loop is CASSLDTNTEAFF. For the CDR3, the DNA is TGTGCCAGCAGCTTAGATACAAACACTGAAGCTTTCTTT.

The genes are TRBV18 and TRBJ2-7; a weak D match, TRBD1 (6 bases). Germline V gives CDR1 KGHSH, CDR2 LQKENI. The CDR3 has 14 amino acids. Trimming removed 3 bases from V and 5 bases from J, with 14 bases in between. Here the CDR3 reads CASSPSGVADEQYF. The CDR3 DNA reads TGTGCCAGCTCACCGTCAGGGGTGGCGGACGAGCAGTACTTC.

This clone was counted once. The chain combines TRBV11-3 with TRBJ2-1; the match to TRBD2 covers 12 bases. Per germline, CDR1 SGHNT and CDR2 YENEEA. V was clipped by 1 base and J by 4 bases; unmatched bases: 2. The CDR3 is 16 amino acids. The DNA for the CDR3 is TGTGCCAGCAGCTTAGGTCTAGCGGGGGGGTACAATGAGCAGTTCTTC. This translates into CASSLGLAGGYNEQFF. The full variable domain, its missing parts supplied by reference TRBV11-3 and TRBJ2-1, is EAGVVQSPRYKIIEKKQPVAFWCNPISGHNTLYWYLQNLGQGPELLIRYENEEAVDDSQLPKDRFSAERLKGVDSTLKIQPAELGDSAVYLCASSLGLAGGYNEQFFGPGTRLTVL.

The chain has TRBV7-2 and TRBJ2-3; 13 bases line up with TRBD2. The CDR3 consists of 16 residues. V was pared by 1 base and J by 10 bases, with 8 bases of the junction left unmatched. Per the germline V gene, CDR1 is SGHTA and CDR2 is FQGNSA. CDR3 amino acids: CASSLDPTSGGGPQYF. The DNA of the CDR3 is TGTGCCAGCAGCTTAGATCCCACTAGCGGGGGGGGCCCGCAGTATTTT.

This rearrangement joins TRBV10-3 to TRBJ2-3; possibly TRBD2 for D (6 bases). CDR1 ENHRY and CDR2 SYGVKD come from the germline V gene. This CDR3 is 14 amino acids long. V lost 5 bases, J lost 0 bases, and 9 bases lay in between. In DNA, the CDR3 is TGTGCCATCAGTTCCGGGACTAGCACAGATACGCAGTATTTT. Translated: CAISSGTSTDTQYF.

This clone is termed medium-sized. The chain joins TRBV3-1 (or the pseudogene TRBV3-2) to TRBJ1-2; 7 bases fit TRBD1. Germline values: CDR1 LGHDT, CDR2 YNNKEL (reference sequence). CDR3 length: 16 amino acids. After removal of 0 bases from V and 1 base from J, the junction contained 5 bases not matched to a gene. Written as DNA, the CDR3 is TGTGCCAGCAGCCAAGAGCCTGACAGGGATAACTATGGCTACACCTTC. It is translated as CASSQEPDRDNYGYTF.

The CDR3 loop is CAWSTGTGYGYTF. The CDR3 DNA reads as TGTGCCTGGAGTACAGGGACAGGCTATGGCTACACCTTC. V usage is TRBV30 and J usage is TRBJ1-2; TRBD1 aligns across 8 bases. The V segment lost 2 bases and the J segment 4 bases; nucleotides outside the gene matches: 3. Germline V gene lookup returns CDR1 GTSNPN and CDR2 SVGIG (reference sequence). CDR3 length equals 13 residues.

The chain joins TRBV12-3 or TRBV12-4 to TRBJ2-7, with 8 bases identical to TRBD1. With V trimmed by 8 bases and J by 2 bases, 2 bases remained unmatched. The CDR3 is 12 amino acids. CDR3 DNA: TGTGCCAGCGGGACAGGTCCCTACGAGCAGTACTTC. Its translation is CASGTGPYEQYF.

In its sample, this clone was seen once. The chain joins TRBV30 to TRBJ2-7; possibly TRBD1 for D (6 bases). This CDR3 contains 13 residues. The V end lost 4 bases, the J end lost 4 bases, and 14 bases lay between the germline ends. CDR1 GTSNPN and CDR2 SVGIG come from the germline V gene (reference sequence). The CDR3 nucleotides read TGTGCCTGGATAAACAAAGGGGGTTACGAGCAGTACTTC. Translation: CAWINKGGYEQYF. The full variable domain, completed using reference TRBV30 and TRBJ2-7, is SQTIHQWPATLVQPVGSPLSLECTVEGTSNPNLYWYRQAAGRGLQLLFYSVGIGQISSEVPQNLSASRPQDRQFILSSKKLLLSDSGFYLCAWINKGGYEQYFGPGTRLTVT.

This chain links TRBV5-1 with TRBJ2-2, with D possibly TRBD1 on 5 matching bases. The CDR3 has 14 amino acids. Trimming removed 0 bases from V and 5 bases from J, with 8 bases in between. Germline-derived CDR1 and CDR2 are SGHRS and YFSETQ. CDR3 in DNA: TGCGCCAGCAGCTTGGGACAGACGACCGGGGAGCTGTTTTTT. It codes for CASSLGQTTGELFF.

CDR3 in amino acids: CASSSRLIEAFF. Written as DNA, the CDR3 is TGTGCCAGCAGTTCCAGGCTTATCGAAGCTTTCTTT. The chain links TRBV12-3 or TRBV12-4 to TRBJ1-1; the D is unclear. V lost 4 bases, J lost 8 bases, and 11 bases lay in between. The CDR3 covers 12 residues.

V usage is TRBV2 and J usage is TRBJ1-1; 11 bases line up with TRBD1. This CDR3 has 14 residues. V lost 5 bases to trimming and J lost 4 bases; unmatched junction nucleotides: 3. CDR1 is SNHLY, CDR2 FYNNEI, per germline. Here the CDR3 reads CASSQDRGPTEAFF. CDR3 DNA: TGTGCCAGCAGTCAGGACAGGGGGCCCACTGAAGCTTTCTTT.

This clone is judged large. V usage is TRBV6-6 and J usage is TRBJ1-1; TRBD1 matches at 10 bases. Germline V gives CDR1 MNHNY, CDR2 SVGAGI (reference sequence). V gave up 6 bases and J gave up 8 bases; unmatched junction bases: 0. The CDR3 loop spans 11 amino acids. CDR3 residues: CASRTGGEAFF. The CDR3 DNA sequence: TGTGCCAGCAGGACAGGGGGCGAAGCTTTCTTT.

This CDR3 is CASSVGLGGGEQFF. The CDR3 DNA follows: TGTGCCAGCAGCGTAGGGCTAGGGGGTGGTGAGCAGTTCTTC. The V and J genes are TRBV9 and TRBJ2-1, with D tentatively TRBD1 (6 bases). The CDR3 is 14 amino acids. The germline CDR1 and CDR2 sequences are SGDLS and YYNGEE. With 0 bases removed from V and 9 bases from J, the gap between germline ends came to 13 bases.

The CDR3 DNA is TGTGCCAGTAGTATTACAGGGGGTTACTACGAGCAGTACTTC. Amino acid sequence: CASSITGGYYEQYF. The chain couples TRBV19 to TRBJ2-7; 8 bases fit TRBD1. Per germline, CDR1 LNHDA and CDR2 SQIVND (reference sequence). Trimming took 3 bases from V and 3 from J; bases not matched to a gene: 4. The CDR3 covers 14 residues.

This sequence joins TRBV6-5 and TRBJ1-1; D ambiguous. This CDR3 region has 13 residues. Germline assignment: CDR1 MNHEY and CDR2 SVGAGI. The V end lost 5 bases, the J end lost 3 bases, and 10 bases lay between the germline ends. The CDR3 sequence: CASSPRRDTEAFF. In DNA, the CDR3 is TGTGCCAGCAGTCCCCGGAGGGACACTGAAGCTTTCTTT.

This clone appeared a single time. V is TRBV6-5 and J is TRBJ2-3, with 7 bases that match TRBD1. This CDR3 has 15 residues. CDR1 and CDR2 (germline): MNHEY, SVGAGI. The trim removed 2 bases at V and 4 bases at J, leaving 6 bases unmatched. CDR3 loop: CASSYDRDVADTQYF. The CDR3 bases are TGTGCCAGCAGTTACGACAGGGACGTCGCAGATACGCAGTATTTT.

The chain uses TRBV4-3 and TRBJ2-2, with 10 positions matching TRBD2. Germline V CDR1 and CDR2: LGHNA, YSLEER. The CDR3 totals 18 residues. The junction had 9 bases not matched to a gene; V was cut back by 0 bases and J by 5 bases. CDR3 in amino acids: CASSQDLVAGGGTGELFF. The CDR3 bases are TGCGCCAGCAGCCAAGATCTAGTAGCGGGGGGTGGGACCGGGGAGCTGTTTTTT.